The T cell receptor (beta chain) described here comes from a study of OX40 agonist ivuxolimab in advanced cancers. At the level of the study: Given to patients was ivuxolimab, an agonistic anti-OX40 (CD134) antibody. Those treated in dose escalation had hepatocellular carcinoma, melanoma, renal cell cancer or head and neck cancer. Study outcomes and limitations: Researchers report that CD8+ T cells had, on average, more expanded clones than CD4+.

Method: immunoSEQ multiplex PCR; TCRdb's copy keeps in-frame clones and lacks some. The sample consists of around 66,000 clones, 80% to 90% of them appearing once. Germline-derived CDR1 and CDR2 are SNHLY and FYNNEI. The CDR3 length is 14 residues. V lost 5 bases and J lost 7, with 12 bases in between. Concerning this clone: Antigen unknown.

The starting material was CD4+ or CD8+ T cells sorted from blood, obtained in a trial of the OX40 agonist ivuxolimab. This chain links TRBV2 with TRBJ1-6, with D maybe TRBD1 (6 bases). This receptor was identified in an adult with an advanced solid tumor such as melanoma, head and neck, liver or kidney cancer. CDR3 DNA: TGTGCCAGCAGTATCGACAGGAGGAATTCACCCCTCCACTTT. It specifies CASSIDRRNSPLHF.